The source of this T cell receptor (beta chain) is a study of regulatory T cells in long-lasting Graves disease. In the study overall: Graves' patients, diagnosed recently, had received antithyroid drugs under 3 months.

The CDR3 totals 17 residues. Trimming took 3 bases from V and 2 from J; bases not matched to a gene: 8. The germline V gene has CDR1 MDHEN and CDR2 SYDVKM. Study-wide points: Favoring TRBV28, TRBJ1-2 and TRBJ2-5 was a feature seen in persistent disease.

Through Arm-PCR of CDR3 regions and iRepertoire HTBI primers, TCR beta libraries were built. TCRdb re-derived calls from the multiplex PCR reads in MiXCR, one entry per CDR3 protein. This sample has 550,000 to 650,000 distinct CDR3 sequences, with about 15% found just once. This clonotype has a count of ten or more. The antigen is not known. The time point was: newly diagnosed GD, antithyroid drugs for less than 3 months. After RNA was extracted from PBMCs, the TCR library was made from it. The same sample was also studied in work on T cells in Graves' hyperthyroidism and ophthalmopathy.

The V and J genes are TRBV28 and TRBJ2-3, with 10 bases that match TRBD1. This clonotype originated in a man aged 18 to 30 with Graves disease. This specimen consisted of peripheral blood mononuclear cells (PBMCs), obtained at new diagnosis, from a patient treated with antithyroid drugs. CDR3 sequence (DNA): TGTGCCAGCAGTTTTTCGGGACAGGGGACCCCCACAGATACGCAGTATTTT. Translated: CASSFSGQGTPTDTQYF. Looking up the rest from reference TRBV28 and TRBJ2-3 gives the full variable domain: DVKVTQSSRYLVKRTGEKVFLECVQDMDHENMFWYRQDPGLGLRLIYFSYDVKMKEKGDIPEGYSVSREKKERFSLILESASTNQTSMYLCASSFSGQGTPTDTQYFGPGTRLTVL.